The clone carrying this TCR beta chain was detected a few times. This sample was taken from a study of T cell changes during pregnancy in multiple sclerosis. Profiled with immunoSEQ multiplex PCR; TCRdb holds only in-frame clones, not every one. In the table there are tens of thousands of clones, around 93% of which are singletons. The CDR3 covers 15 residues. Trimming at V came to 4 bases and at J to 2 bases, leaving 6 bases not matched to a gene. Per the germline V gene, CDR1 is SGDLS and CDR2 is YYNGEE. The source of this sequence is a female donor with multiple sclerosis, enrolled in a pregnancy study. This rearrangement joins TRBV9 to TRBJ2-7, with 10 positions matching TRBD2. The sequences come from CD8+ T cells from peripheral blood mononuclear cells, collected in the second trimester of pregnancy. The CDR3 DNA sequence: TGTGCCAGCAGCCCATTAGCGGGAGGTACCTACGAGCAGTACTTC. Protein sequence: CASSPLAGGTYEQYF.